This entry features one TCR beta chain sequence. The CDR3 is 13 amino acids. CDR1 PRHDT and CDR2 FYEKMQ come from the germline V gene (reference sequence). Trimming stripped 1 base from V and 11 bases from J, with 12 bases between. Profiled with immunoSEQ multiplex PCR; TCRdb holds only in-frame clones, not every one. The data contain tens of thousands of clones, 70% to 85% of them singletons. The sample belongs to a study of blood T cell repertoires in COVID-19. Sequencing input: peripheral blood. The receptor was derived from a woman aged 60-75 years with acute or convalescent COVID-19. The chain uses TRBV13 and TRBJ2-1, with D perhaps matching TRBD2 (6 bases). The CDR3 bases are TGTGCCAGCAGCTTAGTTGGTAGCGGACAGCAGTTCTTC. Translating gives CASSLVGSGQQFF.